These 27 T cell receptor beta chains were all obtained from the same sample, sequenced in a study of regulatory T cells in long-lasting Graves disease. The TCR beta library used iRepertoire HTBI primers with Arm-PCR amplification of CDR3. TCRdb reanalysed the multiplex PCR reads using MiXCR and keeps one entry per CDR3 protein. Of under 450,000 distinct CDR3 sequences in the sample, under 20% were seen once. Time point described: newly diagnosed GD, antithyroid drugs for less than 3 months. RNA from PBMCs was the source of the TCR library. This sample was shared with a second study, whose subject was T cells in Graves' hyperthyroidism and ophthalmopathy.

The sample consisted of peripheral blood mononuclear cells (PBMCs), taken at new diagnosis, from a patient treated with antithyroid drugs. Receptors originate from a woman aged 18-29 years with Graves disease.

This clonotype appeared many times. Compared with germline, one end of the junction differs, possibly owing to a read error. The chain recombines TRBV4-1 with TRBJ2-7; 9 bases fit TRBD1. The CDR3 extends over 13 amino acids. Germline V gives CDR1 MGHRA, CDR2 YSYEKL. The CDR3 DNA follows: TGCGCCAGCAGCCAAGATCTCCGGACAGGGGCCCTCTTC. Translated: CASSQDLRTGALF.

This sequence joins TRBV19 and TRBJ2-7; possible D gene TRBD1, 7 bases. This CDR3 spans 13 amino acids. Germline V lookup: CDR1 LNHDA, CDR2 SQIVND (reference sequence). V gave up 2 bases and J gave up 6 bases, with 11 bases separating them. Written as DNA, the CDR3 is TGTGCCAGTAGTATAAGTCAGGGGGGCGAGCAGTACTTC. As protein: CASSISQGGEQYF.

This clonotype was picked up a small number of times. The rearrangement links TRBV19 to TRBJ2-7; 8 nucleotides align to TRBD1. The germline V gene encodes CDR1 LNHDA and CDR2 SQIVND (reference sequence). The CDR3 is 11 residues long. V gave up 8 bases and J gave up 7 bases; unmatched junction bases: 4. CDR3 nucleotides: TGTGCCAGTGGACAGGGATCGGAGCAGTACTTC. Residues: CASGQGSEQYF.

This clonotype has only a few counts. This sequence may be a read error, since a much larger clone differs from it by one base. The chain has TRBV7-8 and TRBJ2-7; the match to TRBD1 covers 8 bases. Germline V gene sequence: CDR1 SGHVS, CDR2 FQNEAQ. This CDR3 has 16 residues. CDR3 bases: TGTGCCGGCAGCCCCCAGGGGGCAGGGTCGTCCTACGAGCAGTACTTC. It is translated as CAGSPQGAGSSYEQYF.

This clonotype appeared many times. The CDR3 spells CASSSGGLWMGGTEAFF. CDR3 sequence (DNA): TGCGCCAGCAGCTCTGGGGGCCTTTGGATGGGTGGCACTGAAGCTTTCTTT. The chain links TRBV5-1 to TRBJ1-1; D is possibly TRBD1 (6 bases). Germline V gene sequence: CDR1 SGHRS, CDR2 YFSETQ. V was trimmed by 3 bases and J by 4 bases, leaving 22 bases between them. CDR3 length: 17 amino acids. Looking up the rest from reference TRBV5-1 and TRBJ1-1 gives the full variable domain: KAGVTQTPRYLIKTRGQQVTLSCSPISGHRSVSWYQQTPGQGLQFLFEYFSETQRNKGNFPGRFSGRQFSNSRSEMNVSTLELGDSALYLCASSSGGLWMGGTEAFFGQGTRLTVV.

This clonotype was observed many times. This sequence joins TRBV12-3 or TRBV12-4 and TRBJ2-1, with 10 nucleotides matching TRBD2. This CDR3 region has 12 residues. V lost 7 bases, J lost 6 bases, and 0 bases stayed unmatched. As DNA, the CDR3 is TGTGCCAGCACTAGCGGGGGCAATGAGCAGTTCTTC. Encoded protein: CASTSGGNEQFF.

This clonotype has just a few counts. The rearrangement uses TRBV29-1 and TRBJ2-7; 9 bases align to TRBD1. Germline V lookup: CDR1 SQVTM, CDR2 ANQGSEA. There are 11 residues in the CDR3. V lost 8 bases to trimming and J lost 7 bases; unmatched junction nucleotides: 6. The DNA for the CDR3 is TGCAGCTCCCGGACAGGGGAAGAGCAGTACTTC. Its protein is CSSRTGEEQYF.

In its sample, this clonotype was seen many times. The chain uses TRBV20-1 and TRBJ2-7, with TRBD1 matching over 8 bases. Trimming took 6 bases from V and 0 from J; bases not matched to a gene: 10. The CDR3 contains 15 residues. CDR1 and CDR2 from the germline V gene are DFQATT and SNEGSKA (reference sequence). This CDR3 reads CSARGSGTGSYEQYF. DNA for the CDR3: TGCAGTGCCAGGGGATCGGGGACAGGCTCCTACGAGCAGTACTTC.

The chain recombines TRBV12-3 or TRBV12-4 with TRBJ2-7, with TRBD2 identical over 8 bases. The V segment lost 5 bases and the J segment 2 bases; nucleotides outside the gene matches: 14. CDR3 length: 17 amino acids. CDR3 region: CASSRTWFSGATYEQYF. The CDR3, as DNA: TGTGCCAGCAGTCGCACTTGGTTTAGCGGGGCAACCTACGAGCAGTACTTC.

The rearrangement joins TRBV7-6 to TRBJ2-7; TRBD1 aligns across 7 bases. Germline assignment: CDR1 SGHVS and CDR2 FNYEAQ. The V gene end was trimmed by 1 base and the J gene end by 8 bases; junction bases not matched to a gene: 11. This CDR3 spans 15 amino acids. CDR3 DNA: TGTGCCAGCAGCTTAGAGGGACAGCCACTTTTACAGCAGTACTTC. This codes for CASSLEGQPLLQQYF.

The CDR3 protein is CASGRGRETQYF. CDR3 bases: TGTGCCAGCGGCCGGGGGAGGGAGACCCAGTACTTC. This chain links TRBV6-1 with TRBJ2-5; a possible D gene is TRBD2 (6 bases). The CDR3 extends over 12 amino acids. The germline V gene has CDR1 MNHNS and CDR2 SASEGT. Trimming took 8 bases from V and 5 from J, leaving 12 bases between them.

This clonotype has ten or more counts. The chain links TRBV5-4 to TRBJ2-7, with 8 bases lining up with TRBD1. The CDR3 extends over 14 amino acids. V lost 5 bases to trimming and J lost 7 bases; unmatched junction nucleotides: 11. Per the germline V gene, CDR1 is SGHNT and CDR2 is YYREEE (reference sequence). As DNA, the CDR3 is TGTGCCAGCAGACCCGGGACAGGAGAAGGGGAGCAGTACTTC. This translates into CASRPGTGEGEQYF. The complete variable domain, with remaining parts taken from reference TRBV5-4 and TRBJ2-7, reads ETGVTQSPTHLIKTRGQQVTLRCSSQSGHNTVSWYQQALGQGPQFIFQYYREEENGRGNFPPRFSGLQFPNYSSELNVNALELDDSALYLCASRPGTGEGEQYFGPGTRLTVT.

This chain joins TRBV5-1 and TRBJ2-2; the D call may be TRBD1 or TRBD2 (5 bases each). V was trimmed by 2 bases and J by 8 bases, leaving 10 bases between them. CDR1 and CDR2 from the germline V gene are SGHRS and YFSETQ. CDR3 length: 13 residues. CDR3 sequence (DNA): TGCGCCAGCAGCTTAGGGACGGAGGGGGAGCTGTTTTTT. Amino acids: CASSLGTEGELFF. Together with reference TRBV5-1 and TRBJ2-2, the CDR3 gives the full variable domain: KAGVTQTPRYLIKTRGQQVTLSCSPISGHRSVSWYQQTPGQGLQFLFEYFSETQRNKGNFPGRFSGRQFSNSRSEMNVSTLELGDSALYLCASSLGTEGELFFGEGSRLTVL.

The chain combines TRBV4-1 with TRBJ1-5, with D maybe TRBD1 (5 bases). V was cut by 5 bases and J by 7 bases, with 15 bases left in between. The CDR3 covers 14 residues. Germline CDR1 and CDR2: MGHRA and YSYEKL. CDR3 sequence reads: CASSEPGALQPQHF. The DNA of the CDR3 is TGCGCCAGCAGCGAACCCGGGGCCTTACAGCCCCAGCATTTT.

This clonotype was observed at least ten times. CDR3 region: CASSYVDGGGPGDTQYF. The DNA of the CDR3 is TGTGCCAGCAGTTATGTTGACGGGGGCGGCCCCGGAGATACGCAGTATTTT. This chain uses TRBV6-5 with TRBJ2-3; D may be TRBD1 or TRBD2 (6 bases each). The CDR3 runs to 17 residues. Per the germline V gene, CDR1 is MNHEY and CDR2 is SVGAGI. Trimming removed 3 bases at V and 5 bases at J, with 21 bases between.

The V and J genes are TRBV20-1 and TRBJ2-1, with 11 bases identical to TRBD2. CDR1 is DFQATT, CDR2 SNEGSKA, per germline (reference sequence). V lost 1 base to trimming and J lost 6 bases; unmatched junction nucleotides: 29. The CDR3 sequence is 23 residues long. CDR3 coding DNA: TGCAGTGCTAGAGCTACGCAGGAGGCGAGCATTTCTAGCGGGAGGTACGCCCTCAATGAGCAGTTCTTC. Amino acids: CSARATQEASISSGRYALNEQFF.

This clonotype was counted at least ten times. This chain joins TRBV2 and TRBJ1-2; D is unresolved. V dropped 4 bases and J dropped 4 bases, with 10 bases sitting between them. This CDR3 comprises 13 residues. Germline CDR1 is SNHLY and CDR2 is FYNNEI. The CDR3 DNA follows: TGTGCCAGCAGTGGGGAGAGAATCTATGGCTACACCTTC. Its translation is CASSGERIYGYTF.

This clonotype was found many times. The chain links TRBV7-8 to TRBJ2-6; 8 positions match TRBD2. The V gene end was trimmed by 5 bases and the J gene end by 2 bases; junction bases not matched to a gene: 8. CDR3 length equals 17 residues. CDR1 is SGHVS, CDR2 FQNEAQ, per germline. CDR3 in DNA: TGTGCCAGCAGCGAATACGGGAGGGCTGCTGGGGCCAACGTCCTGACTTTC. Translation gives CASSEYGRAAGANVLTF.

This clonotype was counted only a few times. The rearrangement joins TRBV19 to TRBJ2-7; D perhaps matches TRBD1 (5 bases). The CDR3 sequence is 18 residues long. Between the trimmed V and J ends, which lost 5 bases and 0 bases, there was a span of 23 bases. Per the germline V gene, CDR1 is LNHDA and CDR2 is SQIVND (reference sequence). The CDR3 spells CASSQTVLSEVGSYEQYF. As DNA, the CDR3 is TGTGCCAGTAGTCAGACAGTCCTATCTGAGGTTGGCTCCTACGAGCAGTACTTC.

Points on this clonotype: Since a much larger clone is just one base distant, this may be a read error. V and J are TRBV7-3 and TRBJ1-1; D not certain. CDR1 is SGHTA, CDR2 FQGTGA, per germline. The ends were cut back, 5 bases at V and 2 bases at J, with 12 bases in the middle. This CDR3 comprises 14 residues. The CDR3 DNA reads TGTGCCAGCAGCCCCTCGGGCCGAAACACTGAAGCTTTCTTT. Translation gives CASSPSGRNTEAFF.

Worth noting for this clonotype: A read error likely explains this, since a far larger clone differs by one base. CDR3 coding DNA: TGTGCTTCACCACTAGCGCAAAGCTACGAGCAGTACTTC. Amino acids: CASPLAQSYEQYF. V is TRBV7-8 and J is TRBJ2-5; 7 bases are a match to TRBD2. The assigned J gene may be wrong: the sequence end matches TRBJ2-7 better. Per germline, CDR1 SGHVS and CDR2 FQNEAQ. This CDR3 is 13 amino acids long.

The chain carries TRBV20-1 and TRBJ1-5; perhaps TRBD1 as D (6 bases). This CDR3 is built from 16 residues. V was shortened by 1 base and J by 6 bases, with 19 bases between the two germline ends. Germline V gene sequence: CDR1 DFQATT, CDR2 SNEGSKA (reference sequence). CDR3 nucleotide sequence: TGCAGTGCTAGAGTTCCGCCAGGGGATGGGATTCAGCCCCAGCATTTT. It codes for CSARVPPGDGIQPQHF.

The chain combines TRBV28 with TRBJ2-7, with no clear D. Per germline, CDR1 MDHEN and CDR2 SYDVKM. CDR3 length: 13 residues. Trimming removed 7 bases from V and 1 base from J, with 11 bases in between. This CDR3 reads CASTSLPSYEQYF. In DNA, the CDR3 is TGTGCCAGCACCTCATTGCCATCCTACGAGCAGTACTTC.

This clonotype was counted at least ten times. The V and J genes are TRBV10-3 and TRBJ2-3, with unresolved D. The germline V gene has CDR1 ENHRY and CDR2 SYGVKD. V gave up 0 bases and J gave up 6 bases, with 10 bases separating them. This CDR3 has 14 amino acids. The CDR3 nucleotides read TGTGCCATCAGTGAGTCTCCAGCTGGGGATACGCAGTATTTT. It is translated as CAISESPAGDTQYF.

The chain carries TRBV20-1 and TRBJ1-6; D gene unclear. Germline V CDR1 and CDR2: DFQATT, SNEGSKA (reference sequence). Trimming stripped 4 bases from V and 5 bases from J, with 6 bases between. The CDR3 runs to 12 residues. CDR3 sequence: CSANGDNSPLHF. Written as DNA, the CDR3 is TGCAGTGCTAACGGGGATAATTCACCCCTCCACTTT.

This clonotype was recorded many times. The gene calls are TRBV7-2 and TRBJ2-1; D ambiguous. The CDR3 extends over 14 amino acids. CDR1 is SGHTA, CDR2 FQGNSA, per germline. Between the trimmed V and J ends, which lost 1 base and 5 bases, there was a span of 9 bases. CDR3 region: CASSLVGGDNEQFF. CDR3 nucleotide sequence: TGTGCCAGCAGCTTAGTAGGCGGAGACAATGAGCAGTTCTTC.

Ten or more counts support this clonotype. This sequence joins TRBV18 and TRBJ2-1; D call uncertain. Germline CDR1 reads KGHSH; CDR2 reads LQKENI. CDR3 length: 16 residues. V lost 2 bases to trimming and J lost 4 bases, with 15 bases between them. CDR3 nucleotide sequence: TGTGCCAGCTCACCATATTCGGAGACCCCGTACAATGAGCAGTTCTTC. Its translation: CASSPYSETPYNEQFF.